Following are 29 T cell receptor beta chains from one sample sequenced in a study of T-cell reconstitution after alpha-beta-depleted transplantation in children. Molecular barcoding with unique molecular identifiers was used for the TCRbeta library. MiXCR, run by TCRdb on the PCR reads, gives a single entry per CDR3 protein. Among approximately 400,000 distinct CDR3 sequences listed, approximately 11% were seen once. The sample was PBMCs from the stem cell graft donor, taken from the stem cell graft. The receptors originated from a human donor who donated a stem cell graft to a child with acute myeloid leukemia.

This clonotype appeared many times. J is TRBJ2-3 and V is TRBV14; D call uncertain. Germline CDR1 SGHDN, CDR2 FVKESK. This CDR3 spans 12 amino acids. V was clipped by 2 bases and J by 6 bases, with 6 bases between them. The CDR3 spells CASSQWTDTQYF. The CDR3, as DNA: TGTGCCAGCAGCCAATGGACGGATACGCAGTATTTT.

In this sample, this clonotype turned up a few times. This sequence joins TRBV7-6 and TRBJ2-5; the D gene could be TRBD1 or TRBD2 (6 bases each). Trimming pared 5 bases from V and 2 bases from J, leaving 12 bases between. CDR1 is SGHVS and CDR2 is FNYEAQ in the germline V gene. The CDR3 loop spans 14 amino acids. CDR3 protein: CASSGGTIQETQYF. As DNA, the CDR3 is TGTGCCAGCAGCGGCGGGACAATACAAGAGACCCAGTACTTC.

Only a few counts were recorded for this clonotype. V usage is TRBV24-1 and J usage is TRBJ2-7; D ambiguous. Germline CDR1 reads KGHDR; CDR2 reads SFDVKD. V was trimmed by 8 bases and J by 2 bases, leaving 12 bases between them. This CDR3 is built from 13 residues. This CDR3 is CATIPGRTYEQYF. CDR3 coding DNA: TGTGCCACCATCCCGGGCCGGACCTACGAGCAGTACTTC.

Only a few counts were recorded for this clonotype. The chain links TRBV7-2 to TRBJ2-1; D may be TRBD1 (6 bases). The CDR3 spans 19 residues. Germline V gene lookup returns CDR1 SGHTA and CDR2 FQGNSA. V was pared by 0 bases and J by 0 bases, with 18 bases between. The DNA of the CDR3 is TGTGCCAGCAGCTTAGCGGGAGAAAGGGGGTCTAGCTCCTACAATGAGCAGTTCTTC. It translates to CASSLAGERGSSSYNEQFF. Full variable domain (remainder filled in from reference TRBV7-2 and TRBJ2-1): GAGVSQSPSNKVTEKGKDVELRCDPISGHTALYWYRQSLGQGLEFLIYFQGNSAPDKSGLPSDRFSAERTGGSVSTLTIQRTQQEDSAVYLCASSLAGERGSSSYNEQFFGPGTRLTVL.

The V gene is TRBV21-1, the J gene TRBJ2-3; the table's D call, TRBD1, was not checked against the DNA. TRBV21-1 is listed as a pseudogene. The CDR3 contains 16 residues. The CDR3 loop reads CASSKGESGPQDTQYF. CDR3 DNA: TGTGCCAGCAGCAAAGGCGAGTCGGGCCCCCAAGATACGCAGTATTTT.

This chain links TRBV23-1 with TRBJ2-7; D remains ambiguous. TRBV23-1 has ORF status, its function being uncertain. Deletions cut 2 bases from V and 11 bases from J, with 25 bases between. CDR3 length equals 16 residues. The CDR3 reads CASSQGVADRLREEYF. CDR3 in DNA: TGCGCCAGCAGTCAAGGGGTGGCAGATCGTCTACGAGAGGAGTACTTC.

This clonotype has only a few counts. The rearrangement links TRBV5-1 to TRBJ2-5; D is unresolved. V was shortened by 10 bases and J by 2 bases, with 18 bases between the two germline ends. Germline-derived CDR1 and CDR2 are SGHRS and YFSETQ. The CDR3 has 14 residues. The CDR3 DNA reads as TGCGCCGGCGAGGCCTCAGGACGTCAAGAGACCCAGTACTTC. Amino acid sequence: CAGEASGRQETQYF.

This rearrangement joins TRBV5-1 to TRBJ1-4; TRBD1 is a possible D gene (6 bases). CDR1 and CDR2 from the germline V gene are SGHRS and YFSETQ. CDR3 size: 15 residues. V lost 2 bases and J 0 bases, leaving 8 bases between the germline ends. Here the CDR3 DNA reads TGCGCCAGCAGCTTAAGGACAGCAACTAATGAAAAACTGTTTTTT. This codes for CASSLRTATNEKLFF. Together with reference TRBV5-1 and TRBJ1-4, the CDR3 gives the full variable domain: KAGVTQTPRYLIKTRGQQVTLSCSPISGHRSVSWYQQTPGQGLQFLFEYFSETQRNKGNFPGRFSGRQFSNSRSEMNVSTLELGDSALYLCASSLRTATNEKLFFGSGTQLSVL.

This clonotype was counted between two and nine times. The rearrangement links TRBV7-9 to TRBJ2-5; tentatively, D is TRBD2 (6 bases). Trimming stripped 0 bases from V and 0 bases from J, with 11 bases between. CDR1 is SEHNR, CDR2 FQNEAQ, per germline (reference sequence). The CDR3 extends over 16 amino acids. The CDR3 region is CASSLAGGRYQETQYF. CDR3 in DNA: TGTGCCAGCAGCTTAGCCGGGGGTCGATACCAAGAGACCCAGTACTTC.

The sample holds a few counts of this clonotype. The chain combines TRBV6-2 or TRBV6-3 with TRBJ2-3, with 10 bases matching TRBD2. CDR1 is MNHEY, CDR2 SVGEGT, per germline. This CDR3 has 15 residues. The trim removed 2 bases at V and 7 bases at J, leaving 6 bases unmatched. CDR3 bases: TGTGCCAGCAGTTACGAGAGGACTAGCGGAAATACGCAGTATTTT. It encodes CASSYERTSGNTQYF.

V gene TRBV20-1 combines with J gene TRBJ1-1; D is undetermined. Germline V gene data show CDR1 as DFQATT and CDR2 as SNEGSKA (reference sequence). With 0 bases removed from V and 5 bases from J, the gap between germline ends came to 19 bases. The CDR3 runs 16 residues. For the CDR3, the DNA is TGCAGTGCTAGAGATCCGCTTGGGCCCTCGGGGACTGAAGCTTTCTTT. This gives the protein CSARDPLGPSGTEAFF.

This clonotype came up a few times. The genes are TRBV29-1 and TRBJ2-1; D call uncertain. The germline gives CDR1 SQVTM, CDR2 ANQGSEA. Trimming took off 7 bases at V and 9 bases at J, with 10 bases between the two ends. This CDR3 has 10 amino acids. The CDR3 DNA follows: TGCAGCGGTCTTTACGCTGAGCAGTTCTTC. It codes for CSGLYAEQFF.

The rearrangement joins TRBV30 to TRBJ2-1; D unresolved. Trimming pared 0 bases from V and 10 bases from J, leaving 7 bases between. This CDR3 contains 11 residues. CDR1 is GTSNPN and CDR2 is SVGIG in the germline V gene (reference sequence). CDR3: CAWSVQKEQFF. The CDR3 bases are TGTGCCTGGAGTGTACAAAAAGAGCAGTTCTTC.

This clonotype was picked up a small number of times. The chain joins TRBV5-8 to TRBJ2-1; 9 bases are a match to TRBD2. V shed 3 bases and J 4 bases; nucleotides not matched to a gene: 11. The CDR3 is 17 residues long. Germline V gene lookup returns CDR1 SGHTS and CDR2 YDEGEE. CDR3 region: CASSSGSGRGGYNEQFF. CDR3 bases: TGTGCCAGCAGCTCGGGTTCCGGGCGGGGGGGGTACAATGAGCAGTTCTTC.

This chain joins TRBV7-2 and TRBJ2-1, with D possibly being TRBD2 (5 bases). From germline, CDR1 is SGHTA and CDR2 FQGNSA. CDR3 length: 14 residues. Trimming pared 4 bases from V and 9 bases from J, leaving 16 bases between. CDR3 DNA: TGTGCCAGCAGCTCCTTTCCGGGGTCGAGTGAGCAGTTCTTC. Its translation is CASSSFPGSSEQFF.

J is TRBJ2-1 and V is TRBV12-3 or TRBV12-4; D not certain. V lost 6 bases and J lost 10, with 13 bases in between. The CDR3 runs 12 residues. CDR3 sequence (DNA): TGTGCCAGCAGCATTCTCCGTAGGGAGCAGTTCTTC. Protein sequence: CASSILRREQFF.

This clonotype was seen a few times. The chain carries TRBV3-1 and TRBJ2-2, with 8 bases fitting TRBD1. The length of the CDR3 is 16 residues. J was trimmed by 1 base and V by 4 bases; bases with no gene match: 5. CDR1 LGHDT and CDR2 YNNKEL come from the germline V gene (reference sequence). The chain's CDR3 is CASSLSGQGNTGELFF. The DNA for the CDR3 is TGTGCCAGCAGCCTTTCCGGACAGGGGAACACCGGGGAGCTGTTTTTT.

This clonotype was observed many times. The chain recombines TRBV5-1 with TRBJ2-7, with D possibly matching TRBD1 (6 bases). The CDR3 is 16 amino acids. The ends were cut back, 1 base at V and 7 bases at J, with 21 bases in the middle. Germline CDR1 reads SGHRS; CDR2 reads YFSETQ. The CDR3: CASSLFVGQSPGEQYF. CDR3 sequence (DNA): TGCGCCAGCAGCTTGTTCGTTGGACAGTCGCCGGGGGAGCAGTACTTC.

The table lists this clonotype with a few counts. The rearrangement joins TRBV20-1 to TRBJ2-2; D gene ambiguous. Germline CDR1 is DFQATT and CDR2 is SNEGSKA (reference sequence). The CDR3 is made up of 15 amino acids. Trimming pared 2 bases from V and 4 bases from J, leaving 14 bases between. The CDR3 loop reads CSARNPGGPTGELFF. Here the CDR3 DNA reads TGCAGTGCTAGAAACCCTGGCGGCCCCACCGGGGAGCTGTTTTTT.

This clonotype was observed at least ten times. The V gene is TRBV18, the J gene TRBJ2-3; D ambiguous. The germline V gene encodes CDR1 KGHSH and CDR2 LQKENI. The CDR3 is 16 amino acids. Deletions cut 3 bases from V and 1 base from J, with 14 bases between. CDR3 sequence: CASSPIGGAGTDTQYF. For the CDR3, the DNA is TGTGCCAGCTCACCTATCGGCGGAGCCGGCACAGATACGCAGTATTTT.

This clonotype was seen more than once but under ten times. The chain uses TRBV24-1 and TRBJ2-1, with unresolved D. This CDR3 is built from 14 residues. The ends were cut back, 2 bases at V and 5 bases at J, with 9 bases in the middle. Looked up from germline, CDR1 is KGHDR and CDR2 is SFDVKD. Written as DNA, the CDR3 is TGTGCCACCAGTGATTACGGTAGGGACAATGAGCAGTTCTTC. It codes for CATSDYGRDNEQFF.

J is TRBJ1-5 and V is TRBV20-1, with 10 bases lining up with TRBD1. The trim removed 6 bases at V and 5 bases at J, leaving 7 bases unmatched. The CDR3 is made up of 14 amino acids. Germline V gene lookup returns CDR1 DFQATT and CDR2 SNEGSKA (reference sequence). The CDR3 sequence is CSAGRGTGDQPQHF. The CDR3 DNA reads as TGCAGTGCCGGGCGGGGGACAGGGGATCAGCCCCAGCATTTT.

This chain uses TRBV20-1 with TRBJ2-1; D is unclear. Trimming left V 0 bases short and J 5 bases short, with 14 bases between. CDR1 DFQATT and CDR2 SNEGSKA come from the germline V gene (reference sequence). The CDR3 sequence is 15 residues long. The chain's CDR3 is CSARDYRAPHNEQFF. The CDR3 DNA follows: TGCAGTGCTAGAGATTACCGCGCTCCCCACAATGAGCAGTTCTTC.

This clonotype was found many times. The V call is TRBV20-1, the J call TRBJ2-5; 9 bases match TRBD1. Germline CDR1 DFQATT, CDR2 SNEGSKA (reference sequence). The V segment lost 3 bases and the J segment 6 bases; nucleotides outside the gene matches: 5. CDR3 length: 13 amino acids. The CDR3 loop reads CSARSDRGQTQYF. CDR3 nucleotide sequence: TGCAGTGCTAGGTCGGACAGGGGACAGACCCAGTACTTC.

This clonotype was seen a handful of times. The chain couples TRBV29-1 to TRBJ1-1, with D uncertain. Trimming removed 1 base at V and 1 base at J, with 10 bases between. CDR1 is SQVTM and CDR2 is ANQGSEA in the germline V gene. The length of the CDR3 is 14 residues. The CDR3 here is CSVEGGKENTEAFF. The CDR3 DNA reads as TGCAGCGTTGAAGGAGGGAAGGAGAACACTGAAGCTTTCTTT.

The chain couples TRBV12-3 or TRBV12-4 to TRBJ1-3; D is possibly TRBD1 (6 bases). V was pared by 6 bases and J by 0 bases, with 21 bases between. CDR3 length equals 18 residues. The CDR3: CASRPGTTTSHSGNTIYF. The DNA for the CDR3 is TGTGCCAGCAGGCCCGGGACAACCACGTCCCACTCTGGAAACACCATATATTTT.

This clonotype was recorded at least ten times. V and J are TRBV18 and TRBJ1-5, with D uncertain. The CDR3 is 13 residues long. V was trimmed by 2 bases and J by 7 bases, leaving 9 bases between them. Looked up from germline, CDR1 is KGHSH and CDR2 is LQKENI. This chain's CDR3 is CASSPSPVQPQHF. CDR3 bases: TGTGCCAGCTCACCAAGCCCGGTCCAGCCCCAGCATTTT.

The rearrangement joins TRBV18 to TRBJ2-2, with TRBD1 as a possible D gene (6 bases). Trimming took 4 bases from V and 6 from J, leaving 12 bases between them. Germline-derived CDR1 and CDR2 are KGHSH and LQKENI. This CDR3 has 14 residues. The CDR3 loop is CASSLKQGSGELFF. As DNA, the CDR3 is TGTGCCAGCTCACTGAAACAGGGATCCGGGGAGCTGTTTTTT.

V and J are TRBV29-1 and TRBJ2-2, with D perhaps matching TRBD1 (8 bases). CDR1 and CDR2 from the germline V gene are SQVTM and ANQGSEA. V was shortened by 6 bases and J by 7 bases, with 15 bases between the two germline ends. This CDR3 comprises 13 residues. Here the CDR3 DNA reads TGCAGCGTGCCCACAGGGGGGGTCGGGGAGCTGTTTTTT. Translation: CSVPTGGVGELFF.